A single sample gave rise to the 29 T cell receptor beta chains below, sequenced in a study of OX40 agonist ivuxolimab in advanced cancers. The table came from immunoSEQ multiplex PCR; TCRdb's copy has only in-frame clones and leaves some out. The repertoire holds under 50,000 clones, approximately 80% seen once, with about 5.5% in the top ten. The specimen comprised CD4+ or CD8+ T cells sorted from blood, sampled in a trial of the OX40 agonist ivuxolimab. These receptors came from an adult with an advanced solid tumor such as melanoma, head and neck, liver or kidney cancer.

This clone was detected only once. This chain links TRBV28 with TRBJ2-2; no firm D call. Germline-derived CDR1 and CDR2 are MDHEN and SYDVKM. Trimming left V 1 base short and J 6 bases short, with 12 bases between. The CDR3 runs 15 residues. CDR3 protein: CASSLSASGAGELFF. The CDR3 DNA reads as TGTGCCAGCAGTTTATCAGCCAGTGGCGCCGGGGAGCTGTTTTTT.

This sequence joins TRBV11-2 and TRBJ2-1, with TRBD2 identical over 9 bases. Germline CDR1 reads SGHAT; CDR2 reads FQNNGV. This CDR3 is 15 amino acids long. Trimming removed 0 bases from V and 7 bases from J; junction bases left unmatched: 4. CDR3 nucleotides: TGTGCCAGCAGCTTAGATTGGCTAGCGGGAAATGAGCAGTTCTTC. Its translation is CASSLDWLAGNEQFF.

The rearrangement links TRBV7-6 to TRBJ1-4; D is unresolved. The length of the CDR3 is 16 residues. Germline assignment: CDR1 SGHVS and CDR2 FNYEAQ. Trimming removed 5 bases from V and 13 bases from J, with 26 bases in between. The CDR3 here is CASSPVPGGYNEGLFF. As DNA, the CDR3 is TGTGCCAGCAGCCCAGTCCCGGGAGGATACAATGAAGGACTGTTTTTT.

As for this clone: Mismatch with germline at one junction end may stem from a read error. The sample contains more than one DNA sequence encoding this CDR3. The chain combines TRBV6-1 with TRBJ1-5, with a tentative D call TRBD1 (6 bases). Germline V gene sequence: CDR1 MNHNS, CDR2 SASEGT. The CDR3 is made up of 15 amino acids. This CDR3 is CASSEGRQENQPQHF. The DNA of the CDR3 is TGTGCCAGTAGTGAAGGGAGACAGGAAAATCAGCCCCAGCATTTT.

This clone was seen just once. The rearrangement joins TRBV2 to TRBJ2-3, with 9 bases fitting TRBD2. The CDR3 has 14 amino acids. The germline V gene encodes CDR1 SNHLY and CDR2 FYNNEI. The V and J ends lost 4 bases and 4 bases, in that order; junction bases with no gene match: 3. The CDR3 region is CASSGSGGPDTQYF. The CDR3, as DNA: TGTGCCAGCAGTGGTAGCGGGGGTCCAGATACGCAGTATTTT. The whole variable domain, remainder taken from reference TRBV2 and TRBJ2-3, is EPEVTQTPSHQVTQMGQEVILRCVPISNHLYFYWYRQILGQKVEFLVSFYNNEISEKSEIFDDQFSVERPDGSNFTLKIRSTKLEDSAMYFCASSGSGGPDTQYFGPGTRLTVL.

The rearrangement uses TRBV5-1 and TRBJ1-1; tentative D call: TRBD1 (6 bases). Between the trimmed V and J ends, which lost 4 bases and 6 bases, there was a span of 16 bases. Germline V lookup: CDR1 SGHRS, CDR2 YFSETQ. The CDR3 runs to 14 residues. Here the CDR3 DNA reads TGCGCCAGCAGCCAAAGACCGGGGGGCGCTGAAGCTTTCTTT. Protein sequence: CASSQRPGGAEAFF.

The CDR3 spells CASSPQGATEAFF. CDR3 nucleotides: TGTGCCAGCAGCCCACAGGGGGCCACTGAAGCTTTCTTT. The chain couples TRBV7-3 to TRBJ1-1, with 9 bases aligning to TRBD1. CDR1 and CDR2 (germline): SGHTA, FQGTGA. CDR3 size: 13 residues. V gave up 5 bases and J gave up 4 bases; unmatched junction bases: 2.

V is TRBV5-1 and J is TRBJ1-1, with 9 bases that match TRBD1. The germline gives CDR1 SGHRS, CDR2 YFSETQ. The CDR3 is 13 residues long. Trimming took 9 bases from V and 4 from J; bases not matched to a gene: 7. The CDR3 loop reads CATKGQGGTEAFF. The CDR3 nucleotides read TGCGCCACCAAGGGACAGGGTGGCACTGAAGCTTTCTTT.

V gene TRBV10-2 combines with J gene TRBJ2-5, with D maybe TRBD1 (6 bases). This CDR3 contains 13 residues. The germline V and J ends were trimmed by 6 bases and 4 bases, with 12 bases remaining between them. Per germline, CDR1 WSHSY and CDR2 SAAADI. This CDR3 reads CASSPDRRETQYF. CDR3 sequence (DNA): TGCGCCAGCAGCCCCGACAGGAGAGAGACCCAGTACTTC.

The chain has TRBV28 and TRBJ1-2, with 12 bases lining up with TRBD1. Trimming at V came to 5 bases and at J to 7 bases, leaving 2 bases not matched to a gene. CDR3 size: 13 residues. The germline V gene encodes CDR1 MDHEN and CDR2 SYDVKM. This chain's CDR3 is CASSGTGGVGYTF. Here the CDR3 DNA reads TGTGCCAGCAGTGGGACAGGGGGCGTTGGCTACACCTTC.

This chain links TRBV2 with TRBJ1-5; D might be TRBD1 (5 bases). Germline CDR1 SNHLY, CDR2 FYNNEI. The CDR3 sequence is 13 residues long. V gave up 3 bases and J gave up 5 bases, with 8 bases separating them. CDR3 amino acids: CASSEEGYQPQHF. DNA for the CDR3: TGTGCCAGCAGTGAGGAGGGGTATCAGCCCCAGCATTTT.

V and J are TRBV11-3 and TRBJ2-1; 7 bases are shared with TRBD2. The CDR3 has 14 residues. After removal of 5 bases from V and 3 bases from J, the junction contained 4 bases not matched to a gene. CDR1 SGHNT and CDR2 YENEEA come from the germline V gene. The CDR3 is CASSPGTNYNEQFF. The DNA for the CDR3 is TGTGCCAGCAGCCCCGGGACTAACTACAATGAGCAGTTCTTC.

This clone was recorded only once. The CDR3 spells CASSLDDTEAFF. The DNA of the CDR3 is TGTGCCAGCAGCTTAGACGACACTGAAGCTTTCTTT. This chain joins TRBV11-3 and TRBJ1-1, with D uncertain. V lost 0 bases, J lost 3 bases, and 2 bases lay in between. Germline V gives CDR1 SGHNT, CDR2 YENEEA. The length of the CDR3 is 12 residues.

The sample holds one count of this clone. The chain is built from TRBV10-1 and TRBJ1-2; D call uncertain. CDR1 is WNHNN, CDR2 SYGVQD, per germline (reference sequence). Trimming removed 3 bases at V and 4 bases at J, with 15 bases between. This CDR3 comprises 15 residues. The CDR3 loop is CASSDIALLGYGYTF. Written as DNA, the CDR3 is TGCGCCAGCAGTGATATCGCCCTTCTGGGCTATGGCTACACCTTC.

The chain recombines TRBV4-1 with TRBJ1-6, with unresolved D. The CDR3 runs 13 residues. Trimming shortened V by 6 bases and J by 10 bases, and 13 bases separated the two germline ends. Germline-derived CDR1 and CDR2 are MGHRA and YSYEKL. CDR3: CASRVGDASPLHF. DNA for the CDR3: TGCGCCAGCAGAGTGGGCGACGCCTCACCCCTCCACTTT.

The chain employs TRBV19 and TRBJ1-1; D is undetermined. V was clipped by 11 bases and J by 0 bases, with 16 bases between them. Per the germline V gene, CDR1 is LNHDA and CDR2 is SQIVND (reference sequence). CDR3 length: 14 residues. The CDR3 region has the DNA TGTGCCTCAAGCGGGTTTACTATGAACACTGAAGCTTTCTTT. Amino acids: CASSGFTMNTEAFF.

The chain employs TRBV6-6 and TRBJ1-2; 9 nucleotides match TRBD1. V gave up 4 bases and J gave up 5 bases; unmatched junction bases: 11. Germline CDR1 MNHNY, CDR2 SVGAGI (reference sequence). CDR3 length equals 16 residues. CDR3 sequence (DNA): TGTGCCAGCAGTTTCCCCCCGGGACAGGGTAGATATGGCTACACCTTC. Its translation: CASSFPPGQGRYGYTF.

This clone was picked up one time. This chain joins TRBV7-7 and TRBJ2-5, with D possibly being TRBD1 or TRBD2 (6 bases each). Germline CDR1 is SSHAT and CDR2 is FNYEAQ (reference sequence). Trimming pared 0 bases from V and 4 bases from J, leaving 15 bases between. The CDR3 sequence is 16 residues long. In DNA form, the CDR3 reads TGTGCCAGCAGCTTAGCGGGGAGGACAGCTGCAGAGACCCAGTACTTC. Its translation is CASSLAGRTAAETQYF.

The rearrangement links TRBV2 to TRBJ2-5; a weak D match, TRBD1 (6 bases). The CDR3 loop spans 13 amino acids. Germline lookup yields CDR1 SNHLY and CDR2 FYNNEI. Trimming pared 11 bases from V and 7 bases from J, leaving 20 bases between. As DNA, the CDR3 is TGTGCCCAGGGAAGGACTCCACAGGGGACCCAGTACTTC. Protein product: CAQGRTPQGTQYF.

This chain uses TRBV6-1 with TRBJ1-4; 7 bases match TRBD1. J lost 4 bases, V lost 5 bases, and 7 bases had no gene match. The CDR3 is made up of 15 amino acids. From germline, CDR1 is MNHNS and CDR2 SASEGT. This CDR3 reads CASSMAGGFNEKLFF. CDR3 nucleotide sequence: TGTGCCAGCAGTATGGCAGGGGGATTTAATGAAAAACTGTTTTTT.

The chain joins TRBV29-1 to TRBJ1-2, with D unclear. This CDR3 is 11 amino acids long. Looked up from germline, CDR1 is SQVTM and CDR2 is ANQGSEA. V was shortened by 5 bases and J by 4 bases, with 8 bases between the two germline ends. This CDR3 reads CSVRGIYGYTF. Here the CDR3 DNA reads TGCAGCGTTAGAGGGATCTATGGCTACACCTTC.

The chain is built from TRBV27 and TRBJ2-1; 13 bases line up with TRBD2. CDR1 and CDR2 from the germline V gene are MNHEY and SMNVEV (reference sequence). The V and J ends lost 7 bases and 5 bases, in that order; junction bases with no gene match: 14. The CDR3 is made up of 18 amino acids. The CDR3 loop is CASNPGLAGFFLHNEQFF. As DNA, the CDR3 is TGTGCCAGCAACCCGGGACTAGCGGGGTTCTTTTTACACAATGAGCAGTTCTTC.

The chain combines TRBV7-2 with TRBJ1-1; D is ambiguous. The CDR3 sequence is 14 residues long. V was shortened by 4 bases and J by 1 base, with 10 bases between the two germline ends. Germline CDR1 and CDR2: SGHTA and FQGNSA. The CDR3 DNA sequence: TGTGCCAGCAGCTCCCCCCCGAGGAACACTGAAGCTTTCTTT. Translation: CASSSPPRNTEAFF.

This clone was seen more than once but under ten times. The DNA of the CDR3 is TGTGCCAGCAAAGGGCAGAGAGCTAGCACAGATACGCAGTATTTT. It encodes CASKGQRASTDTQYF. The chain joins TRBV6-6 to TRBJ2-3; no definite D call. V lost 7 bases to trimming and J lost 0 bases, with 14 bases between them. Per germline, CDR1 MNHNY and CDR2 SVGAGI (reference sequence). The CDR3 loop spans 15 amino acids.

The rearrangement joins TRBV6-1 to TRBJ1-5; D gene uncertain. Trimming pared 7 bases from V and 10 bases from J, leaving 14 bases between. The CDR3 is made up of 12 amino acids. CDR1 and CDR2 (germline): MNHNS, SASEGT. CDR3 nucleotides: TGTGCCAGCAAGTCGGGTCCCACCCCCCAGCATTTT. Residues: CASKSGPTPQHF.

J is TRBJ2-1 and V is TRBV18, with D perhaps matching TRBD1 (5 bases). The CDR3 extends over 17 amino acids. V gave up 0 bases and J gave up 1 base, with 13 bases separating them. CDR1 is KGHSH, CDR2 LQKENI, per germline. DNA of the CDR3: TGTGCCAGCTCACCACCGGTAGGGGCTCTGTCCTACAATGAGCAGTTCTTC. Translating gives CASSPPVGALSYNEQFF.

The chain carries TRBV7-9 and TRBJ2-1, with 8 nucleotides matching TRBD2. J lost 2 bases, V lost 7 bases, and 7 bases had no gene match. Per germline, CDR1 SEHNR and CDR2 FQNEAQ (reference sequence). The CDR3 runs to 15 residues. CDR3 sequence: CASILSGGPYNEQFF. Written as DNA, the CDR3 is TGTGCCAGCATCCTCTCGGGAGGGCCCTACAATGAGCAGTTCTTC.

The J gene is TRBJ2-7, the V gene TRBV19; perhaps TRBD1 as D (5 bases). Germline CDR1 reads LNHDA; CDR2 reads SQIVND (reference sequence). V was clipped by 5 bases and J by 0 bases, with 17 bases between them. The CDR3 runs 16 residues. In DNA form, the CDR3 reads TGTGCCAGTAGTCCTCAGGGCTTTCGAAGCTCCTACGAGCAGTACTTC. Translation: CASSPQGFRSSYEQYF.

This clone was seen a single time. CDR3 DNA: TGTGCCAGCAGCCAAGTTGCAGGGGCGAACACTGAAGCTTTCTTT. Translated, it gives CASSQVAGANTEAFF. This sequence joins TRBV14 and TRBJ1-1; possible D gene TRBD1, 6 bases. This CDR3 region has 15 residues. Trimming removed 1 base at V and 1 base at J, with 10 bases between. CDR1 SGHDN and CDR2 FVKESK come from the germline V gene.